This TCR beta chain was profiled in a study of persistence of HIV-infected CD4 T cells. Study background: A median of 8 years of suppressive ART preceded sampling. Study-wide results and limits: TCR oligoclonality correlated with proviral oligoclonality in the same sorted populations. Degenerate expanded CDR3beta sequences were enriched among CMV- and Gag-responding cells.

On this clone itself: Its target is unknown.

Sequencing used immunoSEQ version 4 in survey mode. Clones were sequenced by immunoSEQ multiplex PCR, and TCRdb holds only the in-frame ones, with some missing. The sample has about 60,000 clones, more than 70% seen once. An overlapping HIV-1 Gag peptide pool stimulated these cells at about 0.9 ug/peptide/mL. Sorted nonresponding memory CD4+ T cells were CD40L-negative, CD69-negative, CD45RO-high. This CDR3 is 13 amino acids long. Trimming removed 6 bases at V and 7 bases at J, with 13 bases between. Germline V gene sequence: CDR1 MNHEY, CDR2 SVGAGI. Sample: CD4+ T cells sorted from PBMCs after roughly 18-hour stimulation, taken from a patient who received antiretroviral therapy. This receptor was identified in an adult man with HIV who was CMV-seropositive. The chain joins TRBV6-5 to TRBJ1-5; D gene uncertain. The CDR3 reads CASRGITGQPQHF. The CDR3 DNA follows: TGTGCCAGCAGGGGGATAACCGGGCAGCCCCAGCATTTT.